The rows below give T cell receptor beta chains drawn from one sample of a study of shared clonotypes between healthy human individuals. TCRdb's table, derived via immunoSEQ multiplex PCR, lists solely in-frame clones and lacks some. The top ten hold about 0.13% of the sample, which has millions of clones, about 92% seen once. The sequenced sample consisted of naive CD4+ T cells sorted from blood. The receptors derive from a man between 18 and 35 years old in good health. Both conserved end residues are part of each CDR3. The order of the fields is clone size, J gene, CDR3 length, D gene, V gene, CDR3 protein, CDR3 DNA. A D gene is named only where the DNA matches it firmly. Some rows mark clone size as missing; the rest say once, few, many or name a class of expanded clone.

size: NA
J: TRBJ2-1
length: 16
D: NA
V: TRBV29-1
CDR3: CSVNRVGPDYYNEQFF
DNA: TGCAGCGTTAATAGGGTAGGACCTGATTACTACAATGAGCAGTTCTTC

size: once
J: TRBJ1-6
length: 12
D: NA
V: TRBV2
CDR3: CASRTVNSPLHF
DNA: TGTGCCAGCAGGACAGTAAATTCACCCCTCCACTTT

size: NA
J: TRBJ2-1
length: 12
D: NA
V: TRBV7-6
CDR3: CASSSFGNEQFF
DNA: TGTGCCAGCAGCTCGTTCGGAAATGAGCAGTTCTTC

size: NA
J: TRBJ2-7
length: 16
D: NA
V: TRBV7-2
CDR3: CASSHGSGGRSYEQYF
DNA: TGTGCCAGCAGCCATGGTAGTGGCGGGCGCTCCTACGAGCAGTACTTC

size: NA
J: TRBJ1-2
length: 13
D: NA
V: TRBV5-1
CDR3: CASSPDGNYGYTF
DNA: TGCGCCAGCAGCCCCGACGGAAACTATGGCTACACCTTC

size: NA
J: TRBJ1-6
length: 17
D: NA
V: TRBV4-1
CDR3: CASSQAEFFSYNSPLHF
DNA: TGCGCCAGCAGCCAAGCAGAGTTCTTCTCCTATAATTCACCCCTCCACTTT

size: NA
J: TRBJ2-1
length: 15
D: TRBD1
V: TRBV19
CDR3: CASSIEGQSYNEQFF
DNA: TGTGCCAGTAGTATCGAGGGACAGTCCTACAATGAGCAGTTCTTC

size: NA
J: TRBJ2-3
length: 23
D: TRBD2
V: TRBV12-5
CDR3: CASGLVTKTETSGRARNSDTQYF
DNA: TGTGCTAGTGGTTTGGTAACTAAAACCGAGACTAGCGGGAGGGCACGGAACTCAGATACGCAGTATTTT

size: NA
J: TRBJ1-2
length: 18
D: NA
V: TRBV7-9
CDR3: CASSSNPIWGRANYGYTF
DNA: TGTGCCAGCAGTTCGAATCCCATCTGGGGCAGGGCTAACTATGGCTACACCTTC

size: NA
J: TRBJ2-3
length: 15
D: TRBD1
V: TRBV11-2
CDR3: CASSPRDRGTDTQYF
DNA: TGTGCCAGCAGCCCGCGGGACAGGGGCACAGATACGCAGTATTTT

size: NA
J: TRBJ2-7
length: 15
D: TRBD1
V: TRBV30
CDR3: CAWTPGQGEVYEQYF
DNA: TGTGCCTGGACCCCGGGACAGGGAGAAGTCTACGAGCAGTACTTC

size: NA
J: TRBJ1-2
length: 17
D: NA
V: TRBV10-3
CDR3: CAISESNFDNLNYGYTF
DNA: TGTGCCATCAGTGAGTCTAATTTTGACAACCTTAACTATGGCTACACCTTC

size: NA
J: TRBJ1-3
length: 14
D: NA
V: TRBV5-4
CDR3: CASSLREPGNTIYF
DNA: TGTGCCAGCAGCTTGCGGGAGCCAGGAAACACCATATATTTT

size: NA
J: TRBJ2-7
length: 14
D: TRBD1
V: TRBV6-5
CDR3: CASSYGTGPYEQYF
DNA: TGTGCCAGCAGTTACGGGACAGGTCCCTACGAGCAGTACTTC

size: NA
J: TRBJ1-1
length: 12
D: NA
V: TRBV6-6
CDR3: CASSRGQFEAFF
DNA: TGTGCCAGCAGTAGAGGACAGTTTGAAGCTTTCTTT

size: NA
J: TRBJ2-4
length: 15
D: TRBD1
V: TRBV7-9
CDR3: CASSQGQRLGDIQYF
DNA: TGTGCCAGCAGCCAGGGACAGCGTCTTGGGGACATTCAGTACTTC

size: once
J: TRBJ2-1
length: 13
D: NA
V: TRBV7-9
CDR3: CASSWPGVNEQFF
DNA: TGTGCCAGCAGCTGGCCGGGAGTTAATGAGCAGTTCTTC

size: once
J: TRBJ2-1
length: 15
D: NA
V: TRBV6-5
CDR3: CASRSQPSSYNEQFF
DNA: TGTGCCAGCAGGTCACAGCCAAGCTCCTACAATGAGCAGTTCTTC

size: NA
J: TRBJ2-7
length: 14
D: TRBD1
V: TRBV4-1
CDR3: CASSLTDRVPEQYF
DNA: TGCGCCAGCAGCCTCACGGACAGGGTGCCCGAGCAGTACTTC

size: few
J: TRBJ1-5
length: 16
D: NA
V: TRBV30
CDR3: CAWGIGGLGSNQPQHF
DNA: TGTGCCTGGGGAATCGGGGGGCTAGGTAGCAATCAGCCCCAGCATTTT

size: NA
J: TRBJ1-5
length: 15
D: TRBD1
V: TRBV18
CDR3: CASSPGTGGYQPQHF
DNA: TGTGCCAGCTCACCAGGGACAGGGGGATATCAGCCCCAGCATTTT

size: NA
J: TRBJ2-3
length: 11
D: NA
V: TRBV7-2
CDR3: CASSRGDTQYF
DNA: TGTGCCAGCAGCCGTGGGGATACGCAGTATTTT

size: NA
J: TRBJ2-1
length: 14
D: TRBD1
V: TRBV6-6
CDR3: CASITGQGANEQFF
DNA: TGTGCCAGCATTACGGGACAGGGGGCTAATGAGCAGTTCTTC

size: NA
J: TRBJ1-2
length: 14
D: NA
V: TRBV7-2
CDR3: CASSPGAGNYGYTF
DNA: TGTGCCAGCAGCCCTGGGGCGGGGAACTATGGCTACACCTTC

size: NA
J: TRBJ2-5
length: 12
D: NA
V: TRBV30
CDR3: CAWTGQRRTQYF
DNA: TGTGCCTGGACGGGCCAGCGGAGGACCCAGTACTTC

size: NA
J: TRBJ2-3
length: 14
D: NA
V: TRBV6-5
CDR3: CASRPSGSTDTQYF
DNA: TGTGCCAGCAGACCAAGTGGGTCCACAGATACGCAGTATTTT

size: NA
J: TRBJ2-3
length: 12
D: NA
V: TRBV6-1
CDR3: CASRITTDTQYF
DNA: TGTGCCAGCAGAATTACCACAGATACGCAGTATTTT

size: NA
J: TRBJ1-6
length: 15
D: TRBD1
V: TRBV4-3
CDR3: CASSQGRQGNSPLHF
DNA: TGCGCCAGCAGCCAGGGGAGACAGGGGAATTCACCCCTCCACTTT

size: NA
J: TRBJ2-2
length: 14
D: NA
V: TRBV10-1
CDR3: CASSGTDNTGELFF
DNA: TGCGCCAGCAGTGGGACGGATAACACCGGGGAGCTGTTTTTT

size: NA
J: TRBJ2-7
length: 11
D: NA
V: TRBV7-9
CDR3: CASSFRDEQYF
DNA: TGTGCCAGCAGCTTCCGGGACGAGCAGTACTTC

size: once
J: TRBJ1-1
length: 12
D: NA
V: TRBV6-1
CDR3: CASSGQSSEAFF
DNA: TGTGCCAGCAGCGGACAAAGCTCTGAAGCTTTCTTT

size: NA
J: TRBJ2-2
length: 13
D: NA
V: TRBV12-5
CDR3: CASAMEVSGELFF
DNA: TGTGCTAGTGCCATGGAAGTCAGCGGGGAGCTGTTTTTT

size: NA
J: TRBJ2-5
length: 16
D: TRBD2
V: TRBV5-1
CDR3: CASSFPSGRDQETQYF
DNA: TGCGCCAGCAGCTTCCCTAGCGGGAGGGACCAAGAGACCCAGTACTTC

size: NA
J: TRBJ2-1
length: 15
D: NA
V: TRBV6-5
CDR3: CASSALYTSGNEQFF
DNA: TGTGCCAGCAGTGCTCTTTACACGTCGGGTAATGAGCAGTTCTTC

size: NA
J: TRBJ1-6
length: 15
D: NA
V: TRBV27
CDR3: CASSLRAENNSPLHF
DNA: TGTGCCAGCAGTTTACGTGCAGAAAATAATTCACCCCTCCACTTT

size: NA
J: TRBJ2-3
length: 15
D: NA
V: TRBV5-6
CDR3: CASSFFSEYTDTQYF
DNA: TGTGCCAGCAGCTTTTTCTCCGAATACACAGATACGCAGTATTTT

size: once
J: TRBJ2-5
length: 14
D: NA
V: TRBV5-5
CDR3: CASSLAERQETQYF
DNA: TGTGCCAGCAGCTTGGCGGAAAGACAAGAGACCCAGTACTTC

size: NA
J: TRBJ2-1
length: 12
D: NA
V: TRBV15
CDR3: CATSRDWDWEFF
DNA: TGTGCCACCAGCAGAGATTGGGACTGGGAGTTCTTC

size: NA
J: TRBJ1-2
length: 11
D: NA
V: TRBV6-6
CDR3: CASRWDYGYTF
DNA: TGTGCCAGTAGGTGGGACTATGGCTACACCTTC

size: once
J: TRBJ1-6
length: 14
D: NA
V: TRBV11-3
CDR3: CASSLGGPNSPLHF
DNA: TGTGCCAGCAGCTTAGGGGGGCCTAATTCACCCCTCCACTTT

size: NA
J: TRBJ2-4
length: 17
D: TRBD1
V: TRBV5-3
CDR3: CARSLLDRGRPDNIQYF
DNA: TGTGCCAGAAGCTTACTGGACAGGGGGCGCCCTGATAACATTCAGTACTTC

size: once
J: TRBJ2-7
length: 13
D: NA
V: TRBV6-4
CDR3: CASSVVIGYEQYF
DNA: TGTGCCAGCAGTGTAGTAATCGGGTACGAGCAGTACTTC

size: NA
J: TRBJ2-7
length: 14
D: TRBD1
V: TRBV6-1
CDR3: CASSKTGGEYEQYF
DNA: TGTGCCAGCAGTAAGACAGGGGGCGAATACGAGCAGTACTTC

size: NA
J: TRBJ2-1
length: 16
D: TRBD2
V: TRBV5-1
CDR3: CASGLGLAGVHNEQFF
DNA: TGCGCCAGCGGACTGGGACTAGCGGGAGTTCATAATGAGCAGTTCTTC

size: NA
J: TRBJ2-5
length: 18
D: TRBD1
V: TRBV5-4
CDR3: CASSLSRWDRGGWETQYF
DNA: TGTGCCAGCAGCCTGAGTAGATGGGACAGGGGAGGTTGGGAGACCCAGTACTTC